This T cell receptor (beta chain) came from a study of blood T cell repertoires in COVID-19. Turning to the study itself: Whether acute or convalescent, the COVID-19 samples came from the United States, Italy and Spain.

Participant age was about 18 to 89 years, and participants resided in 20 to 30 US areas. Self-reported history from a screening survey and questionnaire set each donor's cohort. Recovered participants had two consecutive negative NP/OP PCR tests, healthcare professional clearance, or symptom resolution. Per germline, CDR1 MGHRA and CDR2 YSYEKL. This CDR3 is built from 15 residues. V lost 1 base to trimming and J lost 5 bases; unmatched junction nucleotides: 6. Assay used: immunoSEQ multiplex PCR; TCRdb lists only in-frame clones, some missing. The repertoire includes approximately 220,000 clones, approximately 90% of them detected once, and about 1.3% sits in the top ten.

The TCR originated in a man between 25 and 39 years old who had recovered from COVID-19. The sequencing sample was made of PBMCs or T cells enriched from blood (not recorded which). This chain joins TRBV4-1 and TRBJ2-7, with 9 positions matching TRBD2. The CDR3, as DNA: TGCGCCAGCAGCCAAGGCTTAGCGGGAGTACACGAGCAGTACTTC. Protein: CASSQGLAGVHEQYF.